The clone carrying this T cell receptor (beta chain) was recorded a few times. What it binds is not known. This sample is part of a study of identical twins. Study-wide points: Researchers caution that invariant MAIT and iNKT cells could partly confound zero-insertion analyses.

Trimming pared 3 bases from V and 3 bases from J, leaving 18 bases between. CDR3 length: 16 residues. Looked up from germline, CDR1 is SEHNR and CDR2 is FQNEAQ (reference sequence). A universal primer site came from template switching; cDNA carried unique molecular identifiers. From the 5' RACE reads, TCRdb called clonotypes with MiXCR, one entry per CDR3 protein. The sample includes fewer than 550,000 distinct CDR3 sequences, roughly 15% of them seen just once. These data were also filed under a second study, of yellow fever vaccine responses in identical twins.

This sequence was found in a woman aged 18-35 years in good health. This rearrangement joins TRBV7-9 to TRBJ2-7; D is uncertain. The source material was CD4+ T cells sorted from blood. The CDR3 bases are TGTGCCAGCAGCTTTGTCGCCCGGGCCATCAACTACGAGCAGTACTTC. It is translated as CASSFVARAINYEQYF. Full variable domain (outside the CDR3, taken from reference TRBV7-9 and TRBJ2-7): DTGVSQNPRHKITKRGQNVTFRCDPISEHNRLYWYRQTLGQGPEFLTYFQNEAQLEKSRLLSDRFSAERPKGSFSTLEIQRTEQGDSAMYLCASSFVARAINYEQYFGPGTRLTVT.